This TCR beta chain derives from a study of T cells after yellow fever vaccination. Points from the study as a whole: FACS-sorted repertoires might harbor abundant contaminating clonotypes from the bulk population. At 95% to 98% for CD4 and almost 90% for CD8, most primary-vaccination clones showed up again after the booster.

The V gene's germline CDR1 is MDHEN and CDR2 SYDVKM. The CDR3 has 15 amino acids. The V end was cut by 7 bases, the J end by 0 bases, with 10 bases between. Via MiXCR, TCRdb re-called the 5' RACE reads, giving one row per CDR3 protein. The data contain hundreds of thousands of distinct CDR3 sequences, roughly an eighth of them singletons. This clonotype occurred a few times. Its matching antigen is unknown. The sequence was collected from a man aged 25-45 years who received the YFV17D yellow fever vaccine. Specimen: PBMCs, collected on the day of the yellow fever booster vaccination. The chain links TRBV28 to TRBJ2-6; no reliable D call. This CDR3 reads CASKKGGSGANVLTF. DNA of the CDR3: TGTGCCAGCAAAAAAGGCGGCTCTGGGGCCAACGTCCTGACTTTC.